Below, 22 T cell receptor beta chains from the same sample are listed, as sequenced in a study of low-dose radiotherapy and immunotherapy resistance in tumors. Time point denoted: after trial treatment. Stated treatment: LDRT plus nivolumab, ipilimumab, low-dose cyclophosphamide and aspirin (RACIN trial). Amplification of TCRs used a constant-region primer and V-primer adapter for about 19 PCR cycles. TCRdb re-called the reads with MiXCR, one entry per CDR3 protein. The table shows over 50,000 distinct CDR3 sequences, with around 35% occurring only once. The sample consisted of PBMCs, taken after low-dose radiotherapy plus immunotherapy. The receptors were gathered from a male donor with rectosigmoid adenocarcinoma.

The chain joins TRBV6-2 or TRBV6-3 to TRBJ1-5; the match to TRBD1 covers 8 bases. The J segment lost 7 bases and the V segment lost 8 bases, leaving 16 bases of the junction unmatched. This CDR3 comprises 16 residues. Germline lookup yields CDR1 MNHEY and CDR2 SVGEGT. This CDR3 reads CASRDRQRAGEQPQHF. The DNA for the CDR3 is TGTGCCAGCCGGGACAGGCAACGGGCCGGCGAGCAGCCCCAGCATTTT.

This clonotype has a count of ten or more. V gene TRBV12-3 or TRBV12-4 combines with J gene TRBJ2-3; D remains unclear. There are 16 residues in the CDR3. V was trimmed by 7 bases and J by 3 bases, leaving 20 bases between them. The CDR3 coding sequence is TGTGCCAGCATGGGCACCGGGTCCCAGGCAACAGATACGCAGTATTTT. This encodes CASMGTGSQATDTQYF.

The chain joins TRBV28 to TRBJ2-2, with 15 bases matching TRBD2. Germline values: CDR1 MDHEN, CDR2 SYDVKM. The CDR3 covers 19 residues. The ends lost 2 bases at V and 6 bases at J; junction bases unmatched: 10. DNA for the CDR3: TGTGCCAGCAGTTTAGCAGGACTAGCGGGAGGGCGGTTTGCCGGGGAGCTGTTTTTT. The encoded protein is CASSLAGLAGGRFAGELFF.

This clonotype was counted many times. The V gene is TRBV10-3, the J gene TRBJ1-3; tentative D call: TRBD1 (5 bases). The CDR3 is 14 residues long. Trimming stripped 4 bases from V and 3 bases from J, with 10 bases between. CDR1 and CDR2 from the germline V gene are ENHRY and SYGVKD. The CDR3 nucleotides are TGTGCCATCAGTGCTCTAGACAGTGGAAACACCATATATTTT. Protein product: CAISALDSGNTIYF.

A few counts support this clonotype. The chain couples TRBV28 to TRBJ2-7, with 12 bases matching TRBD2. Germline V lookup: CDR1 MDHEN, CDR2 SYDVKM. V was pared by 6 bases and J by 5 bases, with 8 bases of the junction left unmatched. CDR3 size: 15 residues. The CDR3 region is CASSKGLAGINEQYF. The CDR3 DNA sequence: TGTGCCAGCAGCAAAGGACTAGCGGGAATAAACGAGCAGTACTTC.

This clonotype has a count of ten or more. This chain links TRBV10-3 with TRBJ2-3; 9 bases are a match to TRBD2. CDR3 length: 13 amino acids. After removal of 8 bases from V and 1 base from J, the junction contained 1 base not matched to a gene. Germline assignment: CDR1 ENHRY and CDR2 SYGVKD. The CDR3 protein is CAIQRGGTDTQYF. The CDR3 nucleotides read TGTGCCATCCAGCGGGGGGGCACAGATACGCAGTATTTT.

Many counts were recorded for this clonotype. The CDR3: CASSVAGQGIYNEQFF. CDR3 in DNA: TGTGCCAGCAGCGTAGCCGGACAGGGAATATACAATGAGCAGTTCTTC. The chain links TRBV9 to TRBJ2-1, with 8 bases identical to TRBD1. The CDR3 has 16 amino acids. CDR1 is SGDLS, CDR2 YYNGEE, per germline. V gave up 0 bases and J gave up 4 bases; unmatched junction bases: 6.

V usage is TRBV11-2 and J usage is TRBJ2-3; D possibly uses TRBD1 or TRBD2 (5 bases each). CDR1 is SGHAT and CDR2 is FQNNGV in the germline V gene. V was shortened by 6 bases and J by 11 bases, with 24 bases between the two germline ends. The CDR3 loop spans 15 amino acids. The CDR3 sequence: CASRAPGRTIGGQYF. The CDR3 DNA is TGTGCCAGCAGGGCTCCGGGACGGACGATTGGGGGGCAGTATTTT.

DNA of the CDR3: TGCGCCAGCAGCTTGGCCGCAGGGGGAGGAACCGGGGAGCTGTTTTTT. Translating gives CASSLAAGGGTGELFF. This chain joins TRBV5-1 and TRBJ2-2, with D possibly being TRBD1 (7 bases). Germline V gives CDR1 SGHRS, CDR2 YFSETQ. The CDR3 is 16 amino acids. Trimming removed 0 bases at V and 5 bases at J, with 14 bases between.

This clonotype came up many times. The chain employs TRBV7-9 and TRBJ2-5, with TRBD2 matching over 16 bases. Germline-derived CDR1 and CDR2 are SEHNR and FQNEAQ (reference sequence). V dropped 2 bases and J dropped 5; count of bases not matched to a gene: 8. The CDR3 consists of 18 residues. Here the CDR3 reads CASSLTGTSGRAWETQYF. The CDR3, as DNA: TGTGCCAGCAGCTTAACTGGGACTAGCGGGAGGGCCTGGGAGACCCAGTACTTC.

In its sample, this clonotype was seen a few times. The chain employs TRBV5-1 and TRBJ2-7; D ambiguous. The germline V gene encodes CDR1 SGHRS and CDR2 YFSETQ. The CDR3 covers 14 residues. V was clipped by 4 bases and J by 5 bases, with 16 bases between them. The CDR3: CASSGEIAVDEQYF. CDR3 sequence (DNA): TGCGCCAGCAGCGGGGAAATTGCGGTCGACGAGCAGTACTTC.

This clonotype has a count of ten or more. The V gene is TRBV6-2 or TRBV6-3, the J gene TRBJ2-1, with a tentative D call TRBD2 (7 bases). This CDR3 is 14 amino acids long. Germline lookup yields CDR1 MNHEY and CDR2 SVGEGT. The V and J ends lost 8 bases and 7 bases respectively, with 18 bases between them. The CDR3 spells CASGRGAILNEQFF. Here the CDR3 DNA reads TGTGCCAGCGGTCGGGGGGCCATCCTAAATGAGCAGTTCTTC.

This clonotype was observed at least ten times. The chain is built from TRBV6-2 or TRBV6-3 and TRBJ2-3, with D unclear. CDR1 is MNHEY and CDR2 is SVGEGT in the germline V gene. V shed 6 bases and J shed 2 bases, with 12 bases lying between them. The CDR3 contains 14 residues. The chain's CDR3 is CASSDGTITDTQYF. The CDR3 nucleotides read TGTGCCAGCAGCGACGGTACCATCACAGATACGCAGTATTTT.

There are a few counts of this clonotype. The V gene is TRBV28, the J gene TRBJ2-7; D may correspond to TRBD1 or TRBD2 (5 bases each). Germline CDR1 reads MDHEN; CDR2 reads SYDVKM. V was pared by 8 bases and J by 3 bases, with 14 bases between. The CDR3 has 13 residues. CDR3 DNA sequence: TGTGCCAGCCTAGGGACCCTAGGCTACGAGCAGTACTTC. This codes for CASLGTLGYEQYF.

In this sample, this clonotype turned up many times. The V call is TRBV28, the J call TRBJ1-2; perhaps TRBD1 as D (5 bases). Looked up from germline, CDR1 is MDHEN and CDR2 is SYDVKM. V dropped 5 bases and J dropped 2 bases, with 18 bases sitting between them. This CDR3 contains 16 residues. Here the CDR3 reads CASSPPGGGSNYGYTF. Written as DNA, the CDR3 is TGTGCCAGCAGTCCCCCTGGGGGGGGTTCGAACTATGGCTACACCTTC.

The CDR3 reads CASSQATAGVDTQYF. The CDR3 DNA reads TGTGCCAGCAGCCAAGCGACCGCCGGGGTGGATACGCAGTATTTT. The genes are TRBV3-1 and TRBJ2-3; D might be TRBD2 (5 bases). The CDR3 runs 15 residues. Germline V gene data show CDR1 as LGHDT and CDR2 as YNNKEL (reference sequence). V gave up 1 base and J gave up 6 bases, with 14 bases separating them.

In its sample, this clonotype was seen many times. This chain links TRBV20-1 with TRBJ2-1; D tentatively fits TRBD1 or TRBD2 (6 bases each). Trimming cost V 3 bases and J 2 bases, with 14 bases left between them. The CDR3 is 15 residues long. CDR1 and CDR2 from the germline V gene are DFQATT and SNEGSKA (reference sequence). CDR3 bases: TGCAGTGCTAGGATGTCGGGGGCCCCCTACAATGAGCAGTTCTTC. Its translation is CSARMSGAPYNEQFF.

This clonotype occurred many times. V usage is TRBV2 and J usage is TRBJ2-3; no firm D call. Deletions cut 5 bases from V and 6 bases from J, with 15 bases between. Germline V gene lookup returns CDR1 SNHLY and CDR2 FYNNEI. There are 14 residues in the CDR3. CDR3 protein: CASSPRIGSDTQYF. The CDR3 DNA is TGTGCCAGCAGTCCACGGATCGGTTCGGATACGCAGTATTTT.

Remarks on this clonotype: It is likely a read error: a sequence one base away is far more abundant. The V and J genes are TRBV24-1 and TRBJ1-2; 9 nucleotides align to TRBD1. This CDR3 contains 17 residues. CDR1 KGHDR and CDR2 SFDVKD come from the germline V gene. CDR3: CASSPPGQGVKSRSFTF. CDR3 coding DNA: TGTGCCAGCAGTCCGCCGGGACAGGGTGTGAAGAGTCGGAGCTTCACCTTC.

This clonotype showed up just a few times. This chain's CDR3 is CASSSAVANTGELFF. The CDR3 DNA reads TGCGCCAGCAGCTCCGCCGTGGCGAACACCGGGGAGCTGTTTTTT. The chain combines TRBV5-1 with TRBJ2-2; no firm D call. The CDR3 sequence is 15 residues long. Germline V CDR1 and CDR2: SGHRS, YFSETQ. V lost 3 bases to trimming and J lost 0 bases, with 9 bases between them.

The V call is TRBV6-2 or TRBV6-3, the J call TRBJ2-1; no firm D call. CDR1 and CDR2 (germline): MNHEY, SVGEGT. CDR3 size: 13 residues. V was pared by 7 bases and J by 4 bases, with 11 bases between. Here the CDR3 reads CASTPGSYNEQFF. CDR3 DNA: TGTGCCAGCACCCCGGGCAGTTACAATGAGCAGTTCTTC.

The CDR3 nucleotides are TGTGCCAGCAGCTTCTTTCAGCAAGAGACCCAGTACTTC. This codes for CASSFFQQETQYF. This chain links TRBV5-4 with TRBJ2-5; no clear D. Looked up from germline, CDR1 is SGHNT and CDR2 is YYREEE (reference sequence). Trimming stripped 2 bases from V and 2 bases from J, with 7 bases between. CDR3 length: 13 amino acids.